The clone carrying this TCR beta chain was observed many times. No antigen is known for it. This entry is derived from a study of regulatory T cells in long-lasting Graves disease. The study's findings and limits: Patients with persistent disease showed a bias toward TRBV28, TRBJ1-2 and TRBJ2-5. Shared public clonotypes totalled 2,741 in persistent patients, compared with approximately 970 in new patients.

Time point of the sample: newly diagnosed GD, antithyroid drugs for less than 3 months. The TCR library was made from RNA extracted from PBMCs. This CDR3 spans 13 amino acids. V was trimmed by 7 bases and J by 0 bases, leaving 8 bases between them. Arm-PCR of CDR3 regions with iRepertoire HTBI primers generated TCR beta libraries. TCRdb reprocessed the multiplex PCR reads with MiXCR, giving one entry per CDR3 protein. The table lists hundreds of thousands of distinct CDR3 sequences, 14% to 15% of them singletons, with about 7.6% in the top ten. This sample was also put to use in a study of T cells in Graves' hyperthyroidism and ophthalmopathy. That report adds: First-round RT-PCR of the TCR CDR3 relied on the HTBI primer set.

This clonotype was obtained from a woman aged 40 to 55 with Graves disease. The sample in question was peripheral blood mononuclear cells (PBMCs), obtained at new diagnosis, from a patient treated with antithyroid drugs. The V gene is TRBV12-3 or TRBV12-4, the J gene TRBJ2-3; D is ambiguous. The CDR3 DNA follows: TGTGCCAGCACCACATCTAGCACAGATACGCAGTATTTT. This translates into CASTTSSTDTQYF.